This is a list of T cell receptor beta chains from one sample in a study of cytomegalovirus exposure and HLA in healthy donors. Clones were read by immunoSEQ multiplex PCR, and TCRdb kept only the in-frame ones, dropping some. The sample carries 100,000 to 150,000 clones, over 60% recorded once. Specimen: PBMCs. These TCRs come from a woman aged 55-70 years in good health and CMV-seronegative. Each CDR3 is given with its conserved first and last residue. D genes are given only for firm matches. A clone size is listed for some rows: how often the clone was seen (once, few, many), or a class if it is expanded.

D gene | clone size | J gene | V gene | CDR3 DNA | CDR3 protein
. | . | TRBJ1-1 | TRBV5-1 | TGCGCCAGCAGCTTGACAGGGACCTACACTGAAGCTTTCTTT | CASSLTGTYTEAFF
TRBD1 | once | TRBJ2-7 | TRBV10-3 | TGTGCCATCAGTGAGCCCGGGACAGGGTTAGGCTACGAGCAGTACTTC | CAISEPGTGLGYEQYF
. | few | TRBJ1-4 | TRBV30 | TGTGCCTGGAGTCAGACAGGTCGCAACGAAAAACTGTTTTTT | CAWSQTGRNEKLFF
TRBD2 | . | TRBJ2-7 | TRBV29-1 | TGCAGCGTTGAAGGGGCTAGCGGAACCTACGAGCAGTACTTC | CSVEGASGTYEQYF
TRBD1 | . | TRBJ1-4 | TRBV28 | TGTGCCAGCAGGATAAAAACAGGGGGGAGTGAAAAACTGTTTTTT | CASRIKTGGSEKLFF
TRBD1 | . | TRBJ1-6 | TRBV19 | TGTGCCAGTACGATGACAGGGGAAGGAAATTCACCCCTCCACTTT | CASTMTGEGNSPLHF
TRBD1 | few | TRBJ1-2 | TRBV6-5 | TGTGCCAGCAGCGGGGACAGGGAGGGTAATGGCTACACCTTC | CASSGDREGNGYTF
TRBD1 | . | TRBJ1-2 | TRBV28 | TGTGCCAGCAAATCTCATGACCGGGACAGCTATGGCTACACCTTC | CASKSHDRDSYGYTF
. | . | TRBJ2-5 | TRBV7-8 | TGTGCCAGCAGCTTAAATCCCTGGGCAGAGACCCAGTACTTC | CASSLNPWAETQYF
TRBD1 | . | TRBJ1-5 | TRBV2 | TGTGCCAGCGGCTGGACAGGGTTTGGCAATCAGCCCCAGCATTTT | CASGWTGFGNQPQHF
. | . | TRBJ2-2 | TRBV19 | TGTGCCAGTAGTAGACAGCCGAACACCGGGGAGCTGTTTTTT | CASSRQPNTGELFF
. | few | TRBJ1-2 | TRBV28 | TGTGCCAGCAGTAACCGGGAAAGGGGGAAGCTTAACTATGGCTACACCTTC | CASSNRERGKLNYGYTF
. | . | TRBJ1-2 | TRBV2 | TGTGCCAGCAGTGAGCGAGGGAATCGAGGCTACACCTTC | CASSERGNRGYTF
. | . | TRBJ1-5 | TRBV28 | TGTGCCAGCAGACAGGGTAGGATTTGGGGCAATCAGCCCCAGCATTTT | CASRQGRIWGNQPQHF
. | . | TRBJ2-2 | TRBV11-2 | TGTGCCAGCAGCCCGTCCGGGGTGCTGTTTTTT | CASSPSGVLFF
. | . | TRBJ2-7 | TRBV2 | TGTGCCAGCAGTCAGTCCTCCTACGAGCAGTACTTC | CASSQSSYEQYF
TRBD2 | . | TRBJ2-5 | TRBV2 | TGTGCCAGCAGCCGACTAGCTCAGTACTTC | CASSRLAQYF
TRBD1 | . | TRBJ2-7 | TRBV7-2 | TGTGCCAGCAGCTTAACAGGGGTAAGCTCCTACGAGCAGTACTTC | CASSLTGVSSYEQYF
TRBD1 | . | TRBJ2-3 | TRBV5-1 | TGCGCCAGCAGCCCTGGGACAGGGGGAATGGATACGCAGTATTTT | CASSPGTGGMDTQYF
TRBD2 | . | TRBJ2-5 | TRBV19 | TGTGCCAGTAGTATCCCCGCCTGGGGGGGAGAGACCCAGTACTTC | CASSIPAWGGETQYF